The rows below give T cell receptor beta chains drawn from one sample of a study of blood T cell repertoires in COVID-19. Using immunoSEQ multiplex PCR, the repertoire was profiled, and TCRdb retains in-frame clones only, with some absent. The sample records roughly 280,000 clones, around 92% being singletons. Sequenced material: PBMCs or T cells enriched from blood (not recorded which). These receptors were taken from a woman in her fifties or sixties who had recovered from COVID-19. Both conserved end residues are trimmed from each CDR3. Fields, in order: CDR3 protein, V gene.

ASSQGIRDRGEGETQY	TRBV4-1
ATRGGGVEKLF	TRBV24-1
ARTGTDLYNEQF	TRBV3-1/TRBV3-2
ASSYSSRSSGNTIY	TRBV6-5
ATASTGGGPEAF	TRBV24-1
ASSQATTGSQETQY	TRBV23-1
ASSRGPTSGISDTQY	TRBV14
ASSPPGRGSYNEQF	TRBV18
ASSLVAVGAYEQY	TRBV11-3
ASSTGQANYGYT	TRBV28
ASSLPYRWGEGYT	TRBV7-8
ASSPVIGGLPSYEQY	TRBV11-2
ASSLRGKGSEAF	TRBV3-1/TRBV3-2
ASTSLSSGNTIY	TRBV19
ASSTLAGGGGETQY	TRBV5-1
ASSMAGTGGHSNQPQH	TRBV19
ASYDGLSYEQY	TRBV27
ASSSTANTEAF	TRBV5-6
ASSRVQNTEAF	TRBV6-5
ASSLLEGNYGYT	TRBV28
ASSLDRGRFHEQY	TRBV28
ASSPGTGVTEAF	TRBV28
ASSPPFRNLSYYGYT	TRBV4-1
ASSFRGGAGELF	TRBV7-2
ASSPVGQVSGNTIY	TRBV3-1/TRBV3-2
ASSLQGLETQY	TRBV11-3
ATDRRQGDTGELF	TRBV28
AISTGPAGGLRETQY	TRBV10-3